Listed below are T cell receptor beta chains from one sample, sequenced in a study of OX40 agonist ivuxolimab in advanced cancers. Measured with immunoSEQ multiplex PCR; TCRdb has only the in-frame clones, and not every one. The data contain approximately 100,000 clones, roughly 84% of them seen just once; the ten biggest clones take up approximately 4.2%. The sample was CD4+ or CD8+ T cells sorted from blood, taken in a trial of the OX40 agonist ivuxolimab. The receptors were sampled from an adult with an advanced solid tumor such as melanoma, head and neck, liver or kidney cancer. The CDR3 runs from the conserved cysteine through the conserved F or W. The D gene is left open where the match is weak. Clone size is stated in some rows and not others, as once, few, many or a class when expanded.

CDR3nt: TGTGCCAGCAGCTCCAACCCCGAGACTAGGCTATACGAGCAGTACTTC
CDR3aa: CASSSNPETRLYEQYF
abundance: once
j_gene: TRBJ2-7
v_gene: TRBV7-2
d_gene: -
len: 16

CDR3nt: TGTGCCAGCAGTGGACCCACGGACAGGATCTCCTACGAGCAGTACTTC
CDR3aa: CASSGPTDRISYEQYF
abundance: -
j_gene: TRBJ2-7
v_gene: TRBV2
d_gene: TRBD1
len: 16

CDR3nt: TGTGCCTGGACCTCCCAGGGGGCAGCTGGGGCCAACGTCCTGACTTTC
CDR3aa: CAWTSQGAAGANVLTF
abundance: once
j_gene: TRBJ2-6
v_gene: TRBV30
d_gene: TRBD1
len: 16

CDR3nt: TGTGCCAGCAGCCCTAAAACAAAAGGGGGCCCCACCTACGAGCAGTACTTC
CDR3aa: CASSPKTKGGPTYEQYF
abundance: few
j_gene: TRBJ2-7
v_gene: TRBV13
d_gene: TRBD1
len: 17

CDR3nt: TGTGCCAGCAGCTTGGGAAGGGGAAGCTTGGAGACCCAGTACTTC
CDR3aa: CASSLGRGSLETQYF
abundance: -
j_gene: TRBJ2-5
v_gene: TRBV5-8
d_gene: -
len: 15

CDR3nt: TGTGCCAGCAGTTTACCAGGGGGGAATGAGCAGTTCTTC
CDR3aa: CASSLPGGNEQFF
abundance: -
j_gene: TRBJ2-1
v_gene: TRBV28
d_gene: -
len: 13

CDR3nt: TGTGCCAGTAGAAAGAGACATCTGAACACTGAAGCTTTCTTT
CDR3aa: CASRKRHLNTEAFF
abundance: -
j_gene: TRBJ1-1
v_gene: TRBV19
d_gene: -
len: 14

CDR3nt: TGTGCCAGCAGCTTAAGCGGGAGGGATCATTACGAGCAGTACTTC
CDR3aa: CASSLSGRDHYEQYF
abundance: -
j_gene: TRBJ2-7
v_gene: TRBV7-9
d_gene: TRBD2
len: 15

CDR3nt: TGTGCCAGCAGCTTAGGACAGGCAACTAATGAAAAACTGTTTTTT
CDR3aa: CASSLGQATNEKLFF
abundance: -
j_gene: TRBJ1-4
v_gene: TRBV7-2
d_gene: -
len: 15

CDR3nt: TGTGCCAGCAGCTTCCAGGGAGATCGAGGGTTTGAGCAGTTCTTC
CDR3aa: CASSFQGDRGFEQFF
abundance: -
j_gene: TRBJ2-1
v_gene: TRBV7-2
d_gene: -
len: 15

CDR3nt: TGTGCCAGCAGTGGGATTTTTAGTACGCAGTATTTT
CDR3aa: CASSGIFSTQYF
abundance: -
j_gene: TRBJ2-3
v_gene: TRBV28
d_gene: -
len: 12

CDR3nt: TGTGCCAGCAGCTCCTCTCCTAACTCCTACGAGCAGTACTTC
CDR3aa: CASSSSPNSYEQYF
abundance: -
j_gene: TRBJ2-7
v_gene: TRBV5-6
d_gene: -
len: 14

CDR3nt: TGTGCCAGCAGCAGGGGTCGCCAAGAGACCCAGTACTTC
CDR3aa: CASSRGRQETQYF
abundance: -
j_gene: TRBJ2-5
v_gene: TRBV27
d_gene: -
len: 13

CDR3nt: TGTGCCACCAGCAGAGTCGTTCTCTCCGGGGGCCACGGGCAGTACTTC
CDR3aa: CATSRVVLSGGHGQYF
abundance: -
j_gene: TRBJ2-7
v_gene: TRBV15
d_gene: -
len: 16

CDR3nt: TGTGCCTGGAGCTTCGGCTTTCGGAACACTGAAGCTTTCTTT
CDR3aa: CAWSFGFRNTEAFF
abundance: -
j_gene: TRBJ1-1
v_gene: TRBV30
d_gene: -
len: 14

CDR3nt: TGTGCCAGCAATAGCGGGAGGGGTCAAGAGACCCAGTACTTC
CDR3aa: CASNSGRGQETQYF
abundance: once
j_gene: TRBJ2-5
v_gene: TRBV7-2
d_gene: TRBD2
len: 14

CDR3nt: TGCGCCAGCAGCTTGGGCGTGACTAGCGGCTACACAGATACGCAGTATTTT
CDR3aa: CASSLGVTSGYTDTQYF
abundance: -
j_gene: TRBJ2-3
v_gene: TRBV5-1
d_gene: TRBD2
len: 17

CDR3nt: TGTGCCAGCAGCGTGGACAGATTCTCTGGGGCCAACGTCCTGACTTTC
CDR3aa: CASSVDRFSGANVLTF
abundance: -
j_gene: TRBJ2-6
v_gene: TRBV9
d_gene: -
len: 16

CDR3nt: TGCGCCAGCAGCTTGGCCCTCGGGGAGGCCCCCGAGCAGTACTTC
CDR3aa: CASSLALGEAPEQYF
abundance: -
j_gene: TRBJ2-7
v_gene: TRBV5-1
d_gene: -
len: 15

CDR3nt: TGTGCCAGTAGTACCGTAAGGCGTAGCACAGATACGCAGTATTTT
CDR3aa: CASSTVRRSTDTQYF
abundance: -
j_gene: TRBJ2-3
v_gene: TRBV19
d_gene: -
len: 15

CDR3nt: TGTGCCAGCAGCCAAGAGGTTAACTACGAGCAGTACTTC
CDR3aa: CASSQEVNYEQYF
abundance: -
j_gene: TRBJ2-7
v_gene: TRBV4-2
d_gene: -
len: 13

CDR3nt: TGTGCCAGCAGTTACGGTGGCGGGAATTACTACGAGCAGTACTTC
CDR3aa: CASSYGGGNYYEQYF
abundance: -
j_gene: TRBJ2-7
v_gene: TRBV6-6
d_gene: -
len: 15

CDR3nt: TGTGCCAGCAGTTACCCTGGGGCGGCGGACTACAATGAGCAGTTCTTC
CDR3aa: CASSYPGAADYNEQFF
abundance: -
j_gene: TRBJ2-1
v_gene: TRBV6-5
d_gene: -
len: 16

CDR3nt: TGTGCCAGCAGCTCCCCGACAGGGCTGAATTTGGAGCAGTACTTC
CDR3aa: CASSSPTGLNLEQYF
abundance: -
j_gene: TRBJ2-7
v_gene: TRBV11-2
d_gene: TRBD1
len: 15

CDR3nt: TGTGCCAGCAGCTTAGACGCCCCTATGGATGGCTACACCTTC
CDR3aa: CASSLDAPMDGYTF
abundance: -
j_gene: TRBJ1-2
v_gene: TRBV7-9
d_gene: -
len: 14

CDR3nt: TGTGCCAGCAGCTATTGGAGGACCGGGACAGGGACTTTCGAGCAGTACTTC
CDR3aa: CASSYWRTGTGTFEQYF
abundance: -
j_gene: TRBJ2-7
v_gene: TRBV7-9
d_gene: TRBD1
len: 17

CDR3nt: TGTGCCAGCAGCTTAGAACCAAGGGATACGCAGTATTTT
CDR3aa: CASSLEPRDTQYF
abundance: -
j_gene: TRBJ2-3
v_gene: TRBV11-2
d_gene: -
len: 13

CDR3nt: TGTGCCAGCAGCTACGGGACAGGGAGCTACGAGCAGTACTTC
CDR3aa: CASSYGTGSYEQYF
abundance: -
j_gene: TRBJ2-7
v_gene: TRBV28
d_gene: TRBD1
len: 14